This T cell receptor (beta chain) was sequenced for a study of blood T cell repertoires in COVID-19. On the study more broadly: There were acute and convalescent COVID-19 samples, and they came from the United States, Italy and Spain. T cells, B-cell-depleted T cells, or PBMCs supplied cDNA or gDNA.

The CDR3 sequence is 14 residues long. V was clipped by 2 bases and J by 6 bases; unmatched bases: 6. Germline V gene sequence: CDR1 MGHRA, CDR2 YSYEKL. Sequenced by immunoSEQ multiplex PCR; TCRdb stores in-frame clones only, minus some. In the table there are about 48,000 clones, 80% to 90% of which are singletons. The sequence derives from a human donor in a cohort sampled during active COVID-19. The donor label of this sample is uncertain. The sample taken for sequencing was peripheral blood. The chain uses TRBV4-1 and TRBJ2-7, with TRBD1 identical over 8 bases. CDR3 region: CASSQQTGAGEQYF. The CDR3 DNA follows: TGCGCCAGCAGCCAACAGACAGGGGCGGGCGAGCAGTACTTC.